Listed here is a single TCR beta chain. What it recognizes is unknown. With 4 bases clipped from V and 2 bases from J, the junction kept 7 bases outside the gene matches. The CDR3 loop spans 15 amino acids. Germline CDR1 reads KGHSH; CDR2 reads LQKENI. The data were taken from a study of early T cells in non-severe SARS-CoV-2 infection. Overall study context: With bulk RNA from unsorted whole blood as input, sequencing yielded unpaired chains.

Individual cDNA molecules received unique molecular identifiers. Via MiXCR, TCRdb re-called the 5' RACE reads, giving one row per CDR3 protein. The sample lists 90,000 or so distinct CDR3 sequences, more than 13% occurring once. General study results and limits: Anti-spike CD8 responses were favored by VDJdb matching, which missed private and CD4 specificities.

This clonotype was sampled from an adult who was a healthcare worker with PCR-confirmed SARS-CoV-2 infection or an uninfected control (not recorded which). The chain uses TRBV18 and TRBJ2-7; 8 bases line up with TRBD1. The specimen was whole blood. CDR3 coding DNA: TGTGCCAGCTCACAACCCGGGACAGGACCCTACGAGCAGTACTTC. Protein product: CASSQPGTGPYEQYF.